This entry is about one T cell receptor beta chain. No antigen is known for it. The sample is drawn from a study of cytomegalovirus exposure and HLA in healthy donors. Study-wide results and caveats: Later findings reportedly placed an Asian-associated ancestry cluster below the roughly 700-donor mean for N-insertions. Cytomegalovirus-associated TCR beta chains were listed, numbering 150 to 200. Presence/absence analyses supposed approximately even sequencing depth among donors. Exclusion as indistinguishable affected some V segments, including TRBV6-2 and TRBV6-3.

The ends lost 1 base at V and 4 bases at J; junction bases unmatched: 6. Germline CDR1 is LGHNA and CDR2 is YNFKEQ. The CDR3 has 17 amino acids. Amplification used 60 Vbeta primers and 13 Jbeta primers. Repertoires were generated with immunoSEQ multiplex PCR, while TCRdb's copy carries only in-frame clones and drops some. The sample has around 190,000 clones; 60% to 80% are singletons. The clonotype originates from a woman between 18 and 30 years old in good health and CMV-seronegative. The sequencing sample was made of PBMCs. V is TRBV4-2 and J is TRBJ2-3, with TRBD2 matching 12 bases. This chain's CDR3 is CASSQATSGGGSDTQYF. The CDR3 DNA reads as TGTGCCAGCAGCCAAGCGACTAGCGGGGGAGGTTCAGATACGCAGTATTTT.